This T cell receptor (beta chain) was sequenced during a study of Graves' ophthalmopathy and Graves' hyperthyroidism listed by TCRdb under 2018. About the investigation overall: Peripheral blood was collected before any treatment was given, at the time of initial diagnosis. To tell Graves' ophthalmopathy apart from Graves' hyperthyroidism, and to predict which patients would progress to ophthalmopathy, the study relied on TCR beta repertoire signatures. In total, approximately 130 blood samples were TCR-sequenced: 43 ophthalmopathy, approximately 80 hyperthyroidism and around 17 hyperthyroidism-to-ophthalmopathy patients. To explore V-J signatures that separate ophthalmopathy from hyperthyroidism, a discovery set of approximately 100 patients was enrolled, consisting of approximately 44 with ophthalmopathy and roughly 60 with stable hyperthyroidism. For independent validation, a separate cohort was made up of some 18 hyperthyroidism patients plus 17 patients who later progressed from hyperthyroidism to ophthalmopathy. T-cell repertoires of thyroid tissue and blood were compared in over five hyperthyroidism patients. Following sampling, methimazole starting at 30 mg daily was administered to hyperthyroidism patients, and high-dose intravenous methylprednisolone was administered to ophthalmopathy patients. General findings and caveats noted by the study authors: No statistical method was used to set the sample size in advance, and the investigators knew which group each participant was assigned to. In validation, the model predicted ophthalmopathy progression with less than 71% sensitivity and 72.22% specificity; roughly 11 predicted patients were CT-confirmed with GO in a median of around 6 months. Most expanded thyroid clonotypes with frequency above 0.001 were also detected in blood, suggesting blood repertoires may reflect the thyroid immune response. Ophthalmopathy was separated from stable hyperthyroidism by the 13-signature model with roughly 90% sensitivity and less than 82% specificity in cross-validation and with 80%/75% in the test set.

For repertoire sequencing, TCR beta CDR3 regions were amplified from RNA transcripts. The first round was an RT-PCR using HTBI primers with the Qiagen OneStep RT-PCR kit, and this first round was followed by a second-round multiplex PCR, then size selection and purification. Libraries were sequenced on an Illumina HiSeq2000 using paired-end 100 bp reads. From the authors' description of their analysis: SOAPnuke was used for read processing, and reads with adapters, uncalled bases, a mean Phred below 15, or no exact constant-primer or identifier match were discarded. COPE v1.2.5 was used to merge the high-quality paired reads. Unique nucleotide sequences were defined as clonotypes and aligned to IMGT TRB V, D and J references using MiTCR v1.1. Analysis was restricted to V-J combinations with a frequency above 0.0001, which covered over 98% of repertoires. For each V-J combination, a TCR clonal expansion and chaos score was defined as F50 clonal expansion divided by the chaos observed in the TCRdist matrix. Welch's t-statistics and random forest were used to reduce the features to 13 V-J combinations, which were then used as input to a naive Bayes classifier. Thyroid-blood repertoire similarity was quantified with the Morisita-Horn index. TCRdb ran its own pipeline on the public reads, namely fastp trimming at Q25 and MiXCR clone calling, and kept in-frame beta chains. For every CDR3 protein sequence, its rows merge into one entry that carries the most common genes and DNA. The V and J calls shown here were made by TCRdb, not taken from the authors' results. In this sample the table shows around 40,000 distinct CDR3 sequences, under 65% of which occur a single time. The top ten hold around 19% of the sample.

A note on this clonotype: Its binding antigen is unknown. The input lacks base qualities; no much larger clone sits a single base away.

Ophthalmopathy patients were characterized by moderately to severely active disease, a Clinical Activity Score of at least 3, a NOSPECS grade of at least 4, and a disease duration under 3 months. Patients with other autoimmune diseases, uncontrolled infections, pregnancy or lactation were excluded. Diagnosis relied on clinical symptoms, serum thyroxine, TRAb, thyroid ultrasound and orbital computed tomography. PBMCs were isolated from 7.5 to 10 ml of fresh peripheral blood by Ficoll-Paque density gradient centrifugation. Trizol reagent was used to extract the total RNA, and its quality was then checked on an Agilent 2100 Bioanalyzer. The germline V gene gives CDR1 as KGHSH and CDR2 as LQKENI. The junction carries 12 bases between V and J, which are trimmed by 0 bases and 3 bases respectively. Inclusive of the bounding cysteine and phenylalanine, the CDR3 is 16 residues long. Just CDR3 DNA is preserved here, 48 bases in frame from base 1.

This TCR was recovered from an adult man with Graves' ophthalmopathy. The sequence links TRBV18 to TRBJ2-1; the D gene cannot be resolved reliably. Sequencing was carried out using peripheral blood. This receptor has the CDR3 CASSPPSRRDYNEQFF. The DNA is as follows: TGTGCCAGCTCACCACCGTCCCGGAGAGACTACAATGAGCAGTTCTTC.